Sequencing of this TCR beta chain was carried out in a study of blood T cell repertoires in COVID-19. Whole-study context: COVID-19 samples collected from the United States, Italy and Spain covered acute and convalescent phases. T cells, B-cell-depleted T cells, or PBMCs supplied cDNA or gDNA.

Using immunoSEQ multiplex PCR, the repertoire was profiled, and TCRdb retains in-frame clones only, with some absent. The sample has under 300,000 clones; about 83% are singletons. The CDR3 is 16 residues long. After removal of 7 bases from V and 10 bases from J, the junction contained 17 bases not matched to a gene. Germline CDR1 is SNHLY and CDR2 is FYNNEI. Sequenced: peripheral blood. The chain couples TRBV2 to TRBJ2-1; the match to TRBD2 covers 9 bases. The TCR originated in a woman aged 40 to 50 who had recovered from COVID-19. CDR3 loop: CASTQQEAGGHTEQFF. The CDR3 coding sequence is TGTGCCAGCACCCAACAGGAAGCGGGGGGCCACACGGAGCAGTTCTTC.